The entry that follows covers one TCR beta chain sequence. This sample was included in a study of blood T cell repertoires in COVID-19. In the study overall: Donors in the United States, Italy and Spain gave samples during acute or convalescent COVID-19. The cDNA or gDNA used as material had been derived from T cells, B-cell-depleted T cells, or PBMCs.

Germline V lookup: CDR1 SGHTA, CDR2 FQGNSA. J gave up 6 bases and V 1 base, and 11 bases lay outside the gene matches. The CDR3 has 16 amino acids. In the original processing: Estimates of nucleated cell counts were drawn from the amplification of reference gene primers. TCRdb's copy holds only in-frame clones and misses some; the assay was immunoSEQ multiplex PCR. For V, J and clone size, that table is used; D and trimming come from the DNA. The table records about 210,000 clones, roughly nine tenths of them present only once. This receptor was taken from a man aged 30 to 39 with acute or convalescent COVID-19. Material: peripheral blood. V gene TRBV7-2 combines with J gene TRBJ2-7; TRBD2 aligns across 8 bases. This chain's CDR3 is CASSLVAGGPIGEQYF. DNA for the CDR3: TGTGCCAGCAGCTTAGTGGCGGGAGGCCCCATAGGCGAGCAGTACTTC. Supplemented by reference TRBV7-2 and TRBJ2-7, the full variable domain reads GAGVSQSPSNKVTEKGKDVELRCDPISGHTALYWYRQSLGQGLEFLIYFQGNSAPDKSGLPSDRFSAERTGGSVSTLTIQRTQQEDSAVYLCASSLVAGGPIGEQYFGPGTRLTVT.